This is a list of T cell receptor beta chains from one sample in a study of cytotoxic CD8 clonotypes in ibrutinib-treated CLL. Method: immunoSEQ multiplex PCR; TCRdb's copy keeps in-frame clones and lacks some. Altogether about 150,000 clones are present, around 76% being singletons, with the ten largest covering approximately 5.1%. Source: PBMCs, taken after 24 months of ibrutinib treatment. The origin of the receptors is a human donor with chronic lymphocytic leukemia. The CDR3 runs from the conserved cysteine through the conserved F or W. A D gene is named only where the DNA matches it firmly. A row's size may be missing; if present it is once, few, many or a size class.

d_gene	abundance	v_gene	j_gene	CDR3aa	CDR3nt
NA	NA	TRBV5-6	TRBJ2-7	CASSRRDGPYEQYF	TGTGCCAGCAGCCGTAGGGACGGTCCCTACGAGCAGTACTTC
NA	NA	TRBV11-2	TRBJ2-1	CASSLGTGLGQFF	TGTGCCAGCAGCTTAGGGACTGGACTTGGGCAGTTCTTC
NA	NA	TRBV28	TRBJ2-3	CASSRGVDTQYF	TGTGCCAGCAGTCGCGGGGTAGATACGCAGTATTTT
NA	NA	TRBV4-2	TRBJ1-5	CASSQDPNQPQHF	TGTGCCAGCAGCCAAGATCCGAATCAGCCCCAGCATTTT
NA	once	TRBV28	TRBJ1-5	CASSLGGAQPQHF	TGTGCCAGCAGTTTGGGGGGGGCTCAGCCCCAGCATTTT
NA	once	TRBV7-3	TRBJ2-5	CASSLRGMGETQYF	TGTGCCAGCAGCTTGAGAGGGATGGGAGAGACCCAGTACTTC
NA	NA	TRBV18	TRBJ1-1	CASSHKPHTEAFF	TGTGCCAGCTCACACAAGCCCCACACTGAAGCTTTCTTT
NA	NA	TRBV6-6	TRBJ1-1	CASRPLRDTEAFF	TGTGCCAGCCGCCCCCTAAGGGACACTGAAGCTTTCTTT
NA	NA	TRBV25-1	TRBJ2-1	CASSEGRDPSSYNEQFF	TGTGCCAGCAGTGAGGGGCGGGACCCGAGCTCCTACAATGAGCAGTTCTTC
NA	NA	TRBV7-2	TRBJ2-7	CASSLGPGPYEQYF	TGTGCCAGCAGCTTAGGGCCCGGGCCTTACGAGCAGTACTTC
TRBD2	NA	TRBV10-2	TRBJ2-3	CASRDGGRPPDTQYF	TGCGCCAGCCGGGATGGCGGGAGGCCCCCAGATACGCAGTATTTT
NA	once	TRBV7-8	TRBJ1-1	CASSLFPQGNTEAFF	TGTGCCAGCAGCCTATTCCCCCAGGGGAACACTGAAGCTTTCTTT
NA	NA	TRBV28	TRBJ1-1	CASSFGQRTAEAFF	TGTGCCAGCAGTTTCGGTCAACGAACGGCTGAAGCTTTCTTT
NA	NA	TRBV18	TRBJ2-6	CASSPAGQGSGANVLTF	TGTGCCAGCTCACCAGCCGGGCAGGGTTCGGGGGCCAACGTCCTGACTTTC
TRBD2	NA	TRBV6-1	TRBJ2-2	CASSKGRETGELFF	TGTGCCAGCAGTAAGGGGAGGGAAACCGGGGAGCTGTTTTTT
NA	NA	TRBV27	TRBJ1-5	CASSLGFNQPQHF	TGTGCCAGCAGTTTGGGCTTTAATCAGCCCCAGCATTTT
TRBD1	NA	TRBV19	TRBJ2-1	CASSTTGGKQFF	TGTGCCAGTAGTACGACAGGGGGCAAGCAGTTCTTC
TRBD1	NA	TRBV28	TRBJ2-7	CASRPTGGYEQYF	TGTGCCAGCAGGCCGACAGGGGGGTACGAGCAGTACTTC
NA	NA	TRBV30	TRBJ2-6	CAWSVGQTSLSGANVLTF	TGTGCCTGGAGTGTAGGTCAGACAAGTCTTTCTGGGGCCAACGTCCTGACTTTC
NA	once	TRBV2	TRBJ2-7	CASSEQGYEQYF	TGTGCCAGCAGTGAACAGGGCTACGAGCAGTACTTC
NA	few	TRBV7-9	TRBJ2-2	CASSPPGANTGELFF	TGTGCCAGCAGCCCGCCCGGGGCCAACACCGGGGAGCTGTTTTTT
TRBD2	NA	TRBV7-9	TRBJ2-7	CASSLGGRIYEQYF	TGTGCCAGCAGCTTGGGCGGGAGGATCTACGAGCAGTACTTC
NA	NA	TRBV4-3	TRBJ1-5	CASSFRGDQPQHF	TGCGCCAGCAGCTTTCGGGGGGATCAGCCCCAGCATTTT
NA	NA	TRBV6-5	TRBJ1-2	CASSNTGGDYGYTF	TGTGCCAGCAGCAACACGGGGGGGGACTATGGCTACACCTTC
NA	NA	TRBV9	TRBJ1-1	CASSVAPGNTEAFF	TGTGCCAGCAGCGTAGCCCCAGGGAACACTGAAGCTTTCTTT
NA	NA	TRBV5-1	TRBJ1-1	CASSNTGNTEAFF	TGCGCCAGCAGCAACACAGGGAACACTGAAGCTTTCTTT
TRBD2	NA	TRBV7-3	TRBJ2-5	CASSLGGRAGQETQYF	TGTGCCAGCAGCTTAGGCGGGAGGGCCGGCCAAGAGACCCAGTACTTC
TRBD1	once	TRBV15	TRBJ1-1	CATSRVRGGTEAFF	TGTGCCACCAGCAGAGTCAGGGGGGGCACTGAAGCTTTCTTT
NA	NA	TRBV6-6	TRBJ1-5	CAATTPVDNQPQHF	TGTGCCGCCACGACCCCCGTTGACAATCAGCCCCAGCATTTT
TRBD2	NA	TRBV28	TRBJ2-2	CASIPGGGPSGELFF	TGTGCCAGCATTCCCGGCGGGGGGCCGAGCGGGGAGCTGTTTTTT
NA	NA	TRBV27	TRBJ1-1	CASSQGRGEAFF	TGTGCCAGCAGCCAAGGGAGGGGCGAAGCTTTCTTT